This T cell receptor beta chain was sequenced for a study of blood T cell repertoires in COVID-19. Per the authors' pipeline: The authors estimated nucleated cell counts from reference gene primer amplification. Clones were sequenced by immunoSEQ multiplex PCR, and TCRdb holds only the in-frame ones, with some missing. That table is the source of V, J and clone size, and D and trimming were worked out from the DNA. The data show roughly 250,000 clones, with roughly 90% seen just once and 2% to 2.5% held by the top ten. This clone was detected only once. Germline V gene lookup returns CDR1 MDHEN and CDR2 SYDVKM. Trimming took off 2 bases at V and 11 bases at J, with 12 bases between the two ends. There are 12 residues in the CDR3.

The chain has TRBV28 and TRBJ1-2, with D hard to call. Sequencing was performed on peripheral blood. The origin of this receptor is a woman aged 40-49 years who had recovered from COVID-19. CDR3 sequence: CASSLGRKAYTF. DNA of the CDR3: TGTGCCAGCAGTTTAGGGAGGAAAGCTTACACCTTC.